One TCR beta chain is described in this entry. PCR was performed using 60 Vbeta and 13 Jbeta primers. Clones were read by immunoSEQ multiplex PCR, and TCRdb kept only the in-frame ones, dropping some. The repertoire has 90,000 to 110,000 clones, approximately 84% of them found once; the top ten carry approximately 5.6%. The data are from a study of cytomegalovirus exposure and HLA in healthy donors. The TCR was taken from a male donor in good health and CMV-seronegative. Material: PBMCs.

CDR3 region: CASSMTGVRQPQHF. Written as DNA, the CDR3 is TGTGCCAGTAGTATGACAGGGGTAAGGCAGCCCCAGCATTTT. V usage is TRBV19 and J usage is TRBJ1-5; 8 bases align to TRBD1. CDR3 length equals 14 residues. Looked up from germline, CDR1 is LNHDA and CDR2 is SQIVND (reference sequence). Germline trimming cut 3 bases from V and 7 bases from J; bases unmatched to any gene: 5.